Following are 28 T cell receptor beta chains from one sample sequenced in a study of OX40 agonist ivuxolimab in advanced cancers. The method was immunoSEQ multiplex PCR; TCRdb's version includes in-frame clones alone and lacks a portion of them. The table shows about 25,000 clones, with 65% to 90% occurring only once. The input for sequencing was CD4+ or CD8+ T cells sorted from blood, taken in a trial of the OX40 agonist ivuxolimab. All receptors come from an adult with an advanced solid tumor such as melanoma, head and neck, liver or kidney cancer.

The V call is TRBV28, the J call TRBJ2-1, with 10 bases lining up with TRBD2. Germline assignment: CDR1 MDHEN and CDR2 SYDVKM. The CDR3 totals 14 residues. The trim removed 8 bases at V and 9 bases at J, leaving 10 bases unmatched. Here the CDR3 reads CASRPSGRAGEQFF. DNA of the CDR3: TGTGCCAGCCGCCCTAGCGGGAGAGCCGGTGAGCAGTTCTTC.

The chain recombines TRBV15 with TRBJ2-5, with D perhaps assigned TRBD1 or TRBD2 (6 bases each). The last part of the DNA fits TRBJ2-7 better; the J call may be wrong. The CDR3 is made up of 12 amino acids. The germline CDR1 and CDR2 sequences are LNHNV and YYDKDF (reference sequence). CDR3: CATSTGAYEQYF. In nucleotides, the CDR3 is TGTGCCACCAGCACGGGGGCTTACGAGCAGTACTTC.

The table lists this clone with a count of one. J is TRBJ2-3 and V is TRBV7-9; D gene uncertain. The CDR3 covers 14 residues. The germline CDR1 and CDR2 sequences are SEHNR and FQNEAQ (reference sequence). Between the trimmed V and J ends, which lost 0 bases and 0 bases, there was a span of 4 bases. The CDR3 loop reads CASSLAVSTDTQYF. CDR3 bases: TGTGCCAGCAGCTTAGCTGTTAGCACAGATACGCAGTATTTT.

This chain joins TRBV7-9 and TRBJ1-3; D remains ambiguous. The V gene lost 3 bases and the J gene lost 4 bases, with 4 bases spanning the gap. CDR1 is SEHNR and CDR2 is FQNEAQ in the germline V gene (reference sequence). This CDR3 comprises 12 residues. The CDR3 bases are TGTGCCAGCAGCTTCGCAGGAAACACCATATATTTT. This codes for CASSFAGNTIYF. Looking up the rest from reference TRBV7-9 and TRBJ1-3 gives the full variable domain: DTGVSQNPRHKITKRGQNVTFRCDPISEHNRLYWYRQTLGQGPEFLTYFQNEAQLEKSRLLSDRFSAERPKGSFSTLEIQRTEQGDSAMYLCASSFAGNTIYFGEGSWLTVV.

J is TRBJ2-1 and V is TRBV28; 11 bases line up with TRBD2. The germline CDR1 and CDR2 sequences are MDHEN and SYDVKM. This CDR3 spans 15 amino acids. The V and J ends lost 7 bases and 6 bases, in that order; junction bases with no gene match: 8. The CDR3 DNA follows: TGTGCCAGCACCAAGGGACTAGCGGCCTTCAATGAGCAGTTCTTC. Residues: CASTKGLAAFNEQFF.

The chain uses TRBV6-6 and TRBJ1-1; D is possibly TRBD1 (5 bases). The V end lost 6 bases, the J end lost 5 bases, and 13 bases lay between the germline ends. From germline, CDR1 is MNHNY and CDR2 SVGAGI (reference sequence). The CDR3 spans 13 residues. This CDR3 is CASSLRENTEAFF. CDR3 bases: TGTGCCAGCAGCCTCAGGGAAAATACTGAAGCTTTCTTT.

This chain joins TRBV30 and TRBJ2-7; 7 bases fit TRBD1. This CDR3 is built from 11 residues. CDR1 is GTSNPN, CDR2 SVGIG, per germline (reference sequence). V trimming: 3 bases; J trimming: 12 bases; junction bases outside the gene matches: 8. The CDR3 is CAWREGQQAYF. CDR3 in DNA: TGTGCCTGGAGAGAGGGACAGCAGGCGTACTTC.

V is TRBV15 and J is TRBJ1-1, with D uncertain. The V end was cut by 0 bases, the J end by 5 bases, with 13 bases between. This CDR3 has 15 amino acids. CDR1 LNHNV and CDR2 YYDKDF come from the germline V gene (reference sequence). The CDR3 sequence: CATSRDLGPGTEAFF. DNA for the CDR3: TGTGCCACCAGCAGAGATTTAGGGCCGGGGACTGAAGCTTTCTTT.

CDR3 region: CASSVDRLAGDTQYF. The CDR3 DNA reads as TGTGCCAGCAGCGTAGATAGGCTAGCGGGAGATACGCAGTATTTT. The V gene is TRBV9, the J gene TRBJ2-3; 8 nucleotides line up with TRBD2. This CDR3 is 15 amino acids long. Germline CDR1 reads SGDLS; CDR2 reads YYNGEE. The V segment lost 0 bases and the J segment 5 bases; nucleotides outside the gene matches: 5. Full variable domain (rest looked up from reference TRBV9 and TRBJ2-3): DSGVTQTPKHLITATGQRVTLRCSPRSGDLSVYWYQQSLDQGLQFLIQYYNGEERAKGNILERFSAQQFPDLHSELNLSSLELGDSALYFCASSVDRLAGDTQYFGPGTRLTVL.

The CDR3 coding sequence is TGCGCCAGCAGCCGAGCCGGGACTTCTACATATGGCTACACCTTC. Translated: CASSRAGTSTYGYTF. The V call is TRBV4-1, the J call TRBJ1-2, with D possibly being TRBD1 (5 bases). The CDR3 is made up of 15 amino acids. CDR1 and CDR2 from the germline V gene are MGHRA and YSYEKL. V lost 4 bases to trimming and J lost 5 bases, with 17 bases between them.

V gene TRBV5-6 combines with J gene TRBJ2-7; the D call may be TRBD1 or TRBD2 (5 bases each). Germline values: CDR1 SGHDT, CDR2 YYEEEE. The ends were cut back, 5 bases at V and 1 base at J, with 13 bases in the middle. The CDR3 runs 14 residues. The DNA of the CDR3 is TGTGCCAGCAGTTCCGGGACCGGATCCTACGAGCAGTACTTC. Amino acids: CASSSGTGSYEQYF.

The CDR3 is CASSNPQWTEAFF. CDR3 in DNA: TGTGCCAGCAGTAACCCTCAATGGACTGAAGCTTTCTTT. The chain couples TRBV6-4 to TRBJ1-1, with no clear D. V lost 5 bases to trimming and J lost 5 bases, with 12 bases between them. The germline gives CDR1 MRHNA, CDR2 SNTAGT. The CDR3 loop spans 13 amino acids.

This sequence joins TRBV5-6 and TRBJ2-7, with TRBD1 matching 7 bases. CDR1 and CDR2 (germline): SGHDT, YYEEEE. V was clipped by 4 bases and J by 5 bases; unmatched bases: 3. The CDR3 covers 12 residues. CDR3 amino acids: CASSRQGDEQYF. The CDR3 coding sequence is TGTGCCAGCAGCCGACAGGGAGACGAGCAGTACTTC.

The chain recombines TRBV27 with TRBJ2-3, with D possibly TRBD2 on 5 matching bases. CDR1 is MNHEY and CDR2 is SMNVEV in the germline V gene (reference sequence). Deletions cut 2 bases from V and 3 bases from J, with 6 bases between. The CDR3 extends over 13 amino acids. CDR3 protein: CASSLGGTDTQYF. The CDR3 bases are TGTGCCAGCAGTTTAGGAGGAACAGATACGCAGTATTTT.

The V and J genes are TRBV4-2 and TRBJ2-1; D remains unclear. This CDR3 has 15 residues. Trimming left V 0 bases short and J 0 bases short, with 6 bases between. CDR1 and CDR2 from the germline V gene are LGHNA and YNFKEQ. CDR3 loop: CASSQDLSSYNEQFF. The CDR3 DNA reads as TGTGCCAGCAGCCAAGATCTAAGCTCCTACAATGAGCAGTTCTTC.

The chain uses TRBV11-2 and TRBJ2-7, with D possibly being TRBD2 (6 bases). Germline V gene data show CDR1 as SGHAT and CDR2 as FQNNGV. V was clipped by 1 base and J by 2 bases, with 15 bases between them. This CDR3 region has 16 residues. CDR3 residues: CASSLVQISGPYEQYF. For the CDR3, the DNA is TGTGCCAGCAGCTTAGTCCAGATTAGCGGTCCCTACGAGCAGTACTTC.

The CDR3 region is CASSPHRSYWEQYF. The CDR3 nucleotides read TGTGCCAGCAGCCCCCACAGGAGCTACTGGGAGCAGTACTTC. The rearrangement links TRBV5-5 to TRBJ2-7; D is perhaps TRBD1 (5 bases). The V end was cut by 4 bases, the J end by 7 bases, with 18 bases between. There are 14 residues in the CDR3. Per germline, CDR1 SGHKS and CDR2 YYEKEE (reference sequence).

V usage is TRBV5-1 and J usage is TRBJ1-2; TRBD1 might be the D (6 bases). The CDR3 length is 16 residues. Trimming pared 4 bases from V and 4 bases from J, leaving 20 bases between. Germline CDR1 and CDR2: SGHRS and YFSETQ. In DNA, the CDR3 is TGCGCCAGCAGCCTCGGCAGCCCAGGGGCTACCTATGGCTACACCTTC. Translating it yields CASSLGSPGATYGYTF. Combining the CDR3 with reference TRBV5-1 and TRBJ1-2 gives the whole variable domain KAGVTQTPRYLIKTRGQQVTLSCSPISGHRSVSWYQQTPGQGLQFLFEYFSETQRNKGNFPGRFSGRQFSNSRSEMNVSTLELGDSALYLCASSLGSPGATYGYTFGSGTRLTVV.

This clone came up once. The rearrangement uses TRBV10-3 and TRBJ1-6; perhaps TRBD1 as D (5 bases). Germline CDR1 is ENHRY and CDR2 is SYGVKD. With 5 bases removed from V and 6 bases from J, the gap between germline ends came to 14 bases. This CDR3 is 15 amino acids long. The CDR3 sequence is CAISPNGQPNSPLHF. Written as DNA, the CDR3 is TGTGCCATCAGTCCGAACGGACAACCTAATTCACCCCTCCACTTT.

This sequence joins TRBV30 and TRBJ2-5; D ambiguous. From germline, CDR1 is GTSNPN and CDR2 SVGIG (reference sequence). The CDR3 has 13 residues. Trimming left V 0 bases short and J 1 base short, with 6 bases between. CDR3 nucleotide sequence: TGTGCCTGGAGTGTAATCATCCAAGAGACCCAGTACTTC. This translates into CAWSVIIQETQYF.

The V gene is TRBV4-2, the J gene TRBJ2-1; D remains unclear. V lost 1 base, J lost 6 bases, and 7 bases lay in between. Germline lookup yields CDR1 LGHNA and CDR2 YNFKEQ. The CDR3 contains 13 residues. CDR3 in DNA: TGTGCCAGCAGCCAAGGGTCACTCAATGAGCAGTTCTTC. Translated: CASSQGSLNEQFF.

The chain links TRBV29-1 to TRBJ2-3; tentatively, D is TRBD1 or TRBD2 (5 bases each). Germline assignment: CDR1 SQVTM and CDR2 ANQGSEA. Trimming removed 5 bases at V and 3 bases at J, with 15 bases between. The CDR3 is made up of 14 amino acids. CDR3 amino acids: CSVRGAGLTDTQYF. The CDR3 nucleotides read TGCAGCGTTAGGGGTGCGGGTCTAACAGATACGCAGTATTTT.

The chain has TRBV5-5 and TRBJ2-7; 7 bases are shared with TRBD1. From germline, CDR1 is SGHKS and CDR2 YYEKEE (reference sequence). Trimming at V came to 4 bases and at J to 4 bases, leaving 8 bases not matched to a gene. The CDR3 totals 14 residues. CDR3 in amino acids: CASSTGRGWYEQYF. The CDR3 nucleotides read TGTGCCAGCAGCACCGGCAGGGGGTGGTACGAGCAGTACTTC.

The rearrangement links TRBV7-9 to TRBJ2-3, with D perhaps TRBD1 (7 bases). V lost 6 bases and J lost 4, with 17 bases in between. The length of the CDR3 is 15 residues. CDR1 is SEHNR and CDR2 is FQNEAQ in the germline V gene (reference sequence). The chain's CDR3 is CASRQGGGGPDTQYF. The CDR3 DNA follows: TGTGCCAGCAGACAAGGAGGGGGCGGCCCAGATACGCAGTATTTT. Drawing the rest from reference TRBV7-9 and TRBJ2-3, the complete variable domain is DTGVSQNPRHKITKRGQNVTFRCDPISEHNRLYWYRQTLGQGPEFLTYFQNEAQLEKSRLLSDRFSAERPKGSFSTLEIQRTEQGDSAMYLCASRQGGGGPDTQYFGPGTRLTVL.

V is TRBV27 and J is TRBJ2-7, with 10 bases that match TRBD2. The CDR3 covers 14 residues. V was clipped by 5 bases and J by 3 bases; unmatched bases: 4. The germline CDR1 and CDR2 sequences are MNHEY and SMNVEV (reference sequence). The CDR3 sequence: CASSRTSGFYEQYF. CDR3 bases: TGTGCCAGCAGTAGGACTAGCGGCTTCTACGAGCAGTACTTC.

V is TRBV7-6 and J is TRBJ2-7; D is ambiguous. Per germline, CDR1 SGHVS and CDR2 FNYEAQ. This CDR3 comprises 12 residues. Trimming took off 5 bases at V and 4 bases at J, with 9 bases between the two ends. The CDR3 nucleotides are TGTGCCAGCAGCCGATCCCCTTACGAGCAGTACTTC. It is translated as CASSRSPYEQYF.

The chain joins TRBV6-6 to TRBJ2-2; a weak D match, TRBD1 (6 bases). There are 13 residues in the CDR3. Germline-derived CDR1 and CDR2 are MNHNY and SVGAGI (reference sequence). Trimming removed 7 bases from V and 6 bases from J, with 12 bases in between. The CDR3 here is CASTPPGAGELFF. The CDR3 nucleotides are TGTGCCAGCACCCCTCCAGGGGCCGGGGAGCTGTTTTTT.

J is TRBJ1-1 and V is TRBV2; TRBD1 aligns across 8 bases. Germline V CDR1 and CDR2: SNHLY, FYNNEI. The CDR3 sequence is 16 residues long. Trimming took 4 bases from V and 1 from J; bases not matched to a gene: 8. The CDR3 loop is CASSVHPGTGNTEAFF. The CDR3 nucleotides are TGTGCCAGCAGTGTTCATCCCGGGACAGGGAACACTGAAGCTTTCTTT.